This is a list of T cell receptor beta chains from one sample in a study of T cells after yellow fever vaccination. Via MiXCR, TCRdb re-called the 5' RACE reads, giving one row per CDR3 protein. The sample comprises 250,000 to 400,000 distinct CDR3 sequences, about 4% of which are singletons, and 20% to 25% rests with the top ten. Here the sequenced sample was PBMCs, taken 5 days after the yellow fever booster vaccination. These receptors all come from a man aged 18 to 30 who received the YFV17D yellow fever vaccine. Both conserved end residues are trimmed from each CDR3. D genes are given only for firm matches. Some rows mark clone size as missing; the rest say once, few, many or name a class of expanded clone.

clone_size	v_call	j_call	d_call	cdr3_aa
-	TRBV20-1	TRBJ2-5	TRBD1	SAQPGQGLETQY
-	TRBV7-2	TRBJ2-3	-	ASSLVGGLSTDTQY
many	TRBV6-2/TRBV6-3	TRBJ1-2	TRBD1	ASRLPGGSGYT
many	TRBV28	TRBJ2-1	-	ASSLRYEQF
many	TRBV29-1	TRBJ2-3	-	SVGGLGSTDTQY
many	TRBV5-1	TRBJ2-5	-	ASSLGTTGETQY
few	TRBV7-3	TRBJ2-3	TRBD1	ASSLGQGAFDTQY
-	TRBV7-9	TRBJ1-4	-	ASSTGMATNEKLF
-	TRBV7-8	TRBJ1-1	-	ASSPPQGMNTEAF
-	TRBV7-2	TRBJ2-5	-	ASSFVREETQY
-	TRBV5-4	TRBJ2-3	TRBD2	ASSGPGLAIGGTDTQY